Listed below are T cell receptor beta chains from one sample, sequenced in a study of cytomegalovirus exposure and HLA in healthy donors. Clones were sequenced by immunoSEQ multiplex PCR, and TCRdb holds only the in-frame ones, with some missing. Of about 170,000 clones listed, 80% to 90% were seen once; the top ten hold under 5%. Sequences were obtained from PBMCs. The origin of the receptors is a girl under 18 in good health and CMV-seropositive. CDR3s include the opening cysteine and the closing phenylalanine or tryptophan. The order of the fields is V gene, CDR3 length, CDR3 protein.

TRBV9	11	CASSSAGEQYF
TRBV5-1	16	CASSLGLGQSRVTQYF
TRBV7-9	15	CSSSLASGGLYEQYF
TRBV7-6	16	CASSSHSAPYNSPLHF
TRBV7-9	17	CASSPGGAGEGYNEQFF
TRBV6-6	16	CASSLATQGWSQPQHF
TRBV5-5	14	CASSLGQGSYEQYF
TRBV2	11	CASTSSYEQYF
TRBV2	13	CASSASQNTEAFF
TRBV9	15	CASSASTTGNTEAFF
TRBV2	11	CASSLGVGYTF
TRBV2	19	CASLVWTEFPGLTLDTQYF
TRBV5-1	15	CASSLETGAGNTIYF
TRBV6-5	13	CASRLDRKNIQYF
TRBV5-4	13	CASSLGRVTEAFF
TRBV14	14	CASSLYSGNTEAFF
TRBV19	14	CASSLQGFNTEAFF
TRBV27	14	CASSLYSGNYGYTF
TRBV7-3	16	CASSLTSLGSTDTQYF
TRBV4-1	15	CASSQQTRGGTEAFF
TRBV5-1	18	CASSFLYRTSGGHNEQFF
TRBV9	15	CASSVNLGAGNEQFF
TRBV5-1	14	CASSLGGMGEPQHF
TRBV9	17	CASSVGTSGGTYNEQFF
TRBV7-9	17	CASSERAPLEGGTEAFF
TRBV9	18	CASSVDSGVPGGANVLTF
TRBV5-1	12	CASSPRGSGYTF
TRBV6-1	14	CASRVGQGYQPQHF
TRBV6-1	16	CASSEAPDRTFDGYTF
TRBV6-5	15	CASSYRDRGAYGYTF
TRBV30	12	CAWIGVNYGYTF
TRBV5-5	14	CASSLKGGNQPQHF
TRBV5-8	16	CASSLVLWATDYGYTF
TRBV2	14	CASRRDQGYSPLHF
TRBV27	16	CASSLTSDSLTYEQYF
TRBV5-1	15	CASSSITGSPYGYTF
TRBV25-1	11	CASSVSGGYTF
TRBV7-3	17	CASSAQPPRGPTTEAFF
TRBV30	14	CAWSPDRGNTEAFF
TRBV7-3	14	CASSLSRGNTEAFF
TRBV5-4	16	CASSPSGGDLTDTQYF
TRBV11-3	15	CASSLEAGVDNEQFF
TRBV7-9	16	CASSSPRQGTYTEAFF
TRBV19	14	CASSIDVTGNTIYF
TRBV7-9	17	CASSLGPPSSYNSPLHF
TRBV6-1	14	CASSELARTDTQYF
TRBV28	16	CASSLGWTTGTDTQYF
TRBV19	14	CASRDSDGNSPLHF
TRBV6-5	15	CASSYSTGTSYEQYF
TRBV2	14	CASSAGSPRTEAFF
TRBV6-1	13	CASSGRTENTIYF
TRBV5-1	14	CASSVAGTGEKLFF
TRBV2	16	CASSEGGGGMWETQYF
TRBV5-1	15	CASSLTAGTTDTQYF
TRBV10-2	12	CASSELTGLQFF
TRBV11-2	13	CASSLARNTEAFF
TRBV14	15	CASSLVTGYPNEQYF
TRBV5-4	13	CASRTSPQETQYF